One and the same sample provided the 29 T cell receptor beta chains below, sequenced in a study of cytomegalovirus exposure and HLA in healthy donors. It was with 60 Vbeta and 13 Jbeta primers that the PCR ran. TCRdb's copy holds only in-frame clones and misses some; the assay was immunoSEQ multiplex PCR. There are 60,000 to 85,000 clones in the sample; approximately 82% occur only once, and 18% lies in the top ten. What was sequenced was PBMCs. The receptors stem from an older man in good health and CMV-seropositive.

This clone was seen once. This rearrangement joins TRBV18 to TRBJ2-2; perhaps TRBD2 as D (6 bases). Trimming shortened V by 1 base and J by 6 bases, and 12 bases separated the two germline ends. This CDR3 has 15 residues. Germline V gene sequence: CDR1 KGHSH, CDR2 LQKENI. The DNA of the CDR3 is TGTGCCAGCTCACCACAGGAGGGATCTGCCGGGGAGCTGTTTTTT. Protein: CASSPQEGSAGELFF.

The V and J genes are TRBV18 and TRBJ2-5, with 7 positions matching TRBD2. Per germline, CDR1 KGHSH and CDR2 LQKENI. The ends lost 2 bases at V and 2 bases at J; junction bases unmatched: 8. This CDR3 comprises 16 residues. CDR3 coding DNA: TGTGCCAGCTCACCATCGCCACTAGCGTCTCAAGAGACCCAGTACTTC. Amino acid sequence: CASSPSPLASQETQYF. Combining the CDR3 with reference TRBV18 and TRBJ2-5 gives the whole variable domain NAGVMQNPRHLVRRRGQEARLRCSPMKGHSHVYWYRQLPEEGLKFMVYLQKENIIDESGMPKERFSAEFPKEGPSILRIQQVVRGDSAAYFCASSPSPLASQETQYFGPGTRLLVL.

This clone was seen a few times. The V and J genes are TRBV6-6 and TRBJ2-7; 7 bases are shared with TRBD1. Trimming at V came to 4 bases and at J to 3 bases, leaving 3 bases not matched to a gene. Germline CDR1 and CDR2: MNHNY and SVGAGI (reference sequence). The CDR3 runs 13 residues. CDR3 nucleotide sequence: TGTGCCAGCAGTTCGTCAGGGGGCTACGAGCAGTACTTC. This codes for CASSSSGGYEQYF.

CDR3 region: CASSKAGGDSYEQYF. Written as DNA, the CDR3 is TGTGCCAGCAGCAAGGCGGGAGGGGACTCCTACGAGCAGTACTTC. The rearrangement links TRBV7-8 to TRBJ2-7; TRBD2 agrees at 9 bases. The germline V gene encodes CDR1 SGHVS and CDR2 FQNEAQ. There are 15 residues in the CDR3. J was trimmed by 0 bases and V by 5 bases; bases with no gene match: 5. The whole variable domain, remainder taken from reference TRBV7-8 and TRBJ2-7, is GAGVSQSPRYKVAKRGQDVALRCDPISGHVSLFWYQQALGQGPEFLTYFQNEAQLDKSGLPSDRFFAERPEGSVSTLKIQRTQQEDSAVYLCASSKAGGDSYEQYFGPGTRLTVT.

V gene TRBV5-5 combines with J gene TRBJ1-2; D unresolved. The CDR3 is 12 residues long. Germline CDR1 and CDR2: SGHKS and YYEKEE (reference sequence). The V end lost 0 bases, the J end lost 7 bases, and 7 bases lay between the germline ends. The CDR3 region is CASSLDKRGYTF. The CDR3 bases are TGTGCCAGCAGCTTGGATAAGCGTGGCTACACCTTC.

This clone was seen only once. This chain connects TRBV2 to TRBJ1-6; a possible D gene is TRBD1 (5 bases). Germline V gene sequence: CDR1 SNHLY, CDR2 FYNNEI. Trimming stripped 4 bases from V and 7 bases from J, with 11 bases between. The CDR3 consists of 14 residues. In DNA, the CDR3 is TGTGCCAGCAGTGGTGGGGCTCAGAATTCACCCCTCCACTTT. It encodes CASSGGAQNSPLHF.

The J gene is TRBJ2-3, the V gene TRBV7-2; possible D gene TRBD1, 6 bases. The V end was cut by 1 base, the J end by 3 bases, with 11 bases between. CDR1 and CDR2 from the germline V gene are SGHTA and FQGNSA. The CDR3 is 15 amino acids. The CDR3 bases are TGTGCCAGCAGCTTAGATCTGCAGGGGACAGATACGCAGTATTTT. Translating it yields CASSLDLQGTDTQYF.

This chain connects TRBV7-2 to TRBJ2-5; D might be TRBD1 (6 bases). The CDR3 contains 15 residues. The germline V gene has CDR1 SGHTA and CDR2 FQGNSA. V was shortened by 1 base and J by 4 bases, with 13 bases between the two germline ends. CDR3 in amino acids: CASSLVMGAGETQYF. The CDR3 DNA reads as TGTGCCAGCAGCTTAGTCATGGGGGCGGGAGAGACCCAGTACTTC.

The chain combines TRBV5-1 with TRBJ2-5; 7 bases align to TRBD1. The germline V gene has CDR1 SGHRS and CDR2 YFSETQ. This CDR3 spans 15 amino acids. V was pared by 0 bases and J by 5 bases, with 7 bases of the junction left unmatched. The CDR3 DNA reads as TGCGCCAGCAGCTTGGAGGACAGGCTGGGGGAGACCCAGTACTTC. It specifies CASSLEDRLGETQYF.

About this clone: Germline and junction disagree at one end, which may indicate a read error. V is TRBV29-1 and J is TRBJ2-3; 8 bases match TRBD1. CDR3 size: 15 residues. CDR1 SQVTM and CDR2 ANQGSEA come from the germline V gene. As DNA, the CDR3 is TGCAGCGTGGAAGGACAGGGAGTGGGGACAGATACGCAGTATTTT. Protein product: CSVEGQGVGTDTQYF.

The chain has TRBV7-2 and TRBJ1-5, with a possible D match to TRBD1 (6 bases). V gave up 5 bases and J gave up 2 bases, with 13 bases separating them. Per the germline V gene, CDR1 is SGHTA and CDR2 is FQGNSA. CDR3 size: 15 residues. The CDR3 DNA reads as TGTGCCAGCAGCCCACAGGGAGTGGGCAATCAGCCCCAGCATTTT. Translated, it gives CASSPQGVGNQPQHF. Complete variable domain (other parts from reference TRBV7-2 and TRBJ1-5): GAGVSQSPSNKVTEKGKDVELRCDPISGHTALYWYRQSLGQGLEFLIYFQGNSAPDKSGLPSDRFSAERTGGSVSTLTIQRTQQEDSAVYLCASSPQGVGNQPQHFGDGTRLSIL.

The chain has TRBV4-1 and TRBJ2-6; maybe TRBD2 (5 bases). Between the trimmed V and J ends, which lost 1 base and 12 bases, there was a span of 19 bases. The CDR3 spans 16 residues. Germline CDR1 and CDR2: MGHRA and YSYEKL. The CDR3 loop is CASSQVGGSDRFVLTF. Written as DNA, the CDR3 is TGCGCCAGCAGCCAAGTTGGTGGGAGTGATCGATTCGTCCTGACTTTC.

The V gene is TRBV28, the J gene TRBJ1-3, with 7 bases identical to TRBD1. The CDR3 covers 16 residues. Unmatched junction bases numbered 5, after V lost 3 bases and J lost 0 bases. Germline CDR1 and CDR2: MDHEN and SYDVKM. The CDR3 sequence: CASSLGQIFSGNTIYF. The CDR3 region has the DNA TGTGCCAGCAGTTTGGGACAGATTTTCTCTGGAAACACCATATATTTT.

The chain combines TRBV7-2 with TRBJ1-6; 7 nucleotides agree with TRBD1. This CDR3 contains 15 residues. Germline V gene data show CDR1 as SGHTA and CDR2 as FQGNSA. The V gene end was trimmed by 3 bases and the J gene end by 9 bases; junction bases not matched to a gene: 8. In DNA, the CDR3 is TGTGCCAGCAGCTTGTTGACAGGGCAAGCTTCACCCCTCCACTTT. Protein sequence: CASSLLTGQASPLHF. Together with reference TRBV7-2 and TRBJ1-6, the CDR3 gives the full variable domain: GAGVSQSPSNKVTEKGKDVELRCDPISGHTALYWYRQSLGQGLEFLIYFQGNSAPDKSGLPSDRFSAERTGGSVSTLTIQRTQQEDSAVYLCASSLLTGQASPLHFGNGTRLTVT.

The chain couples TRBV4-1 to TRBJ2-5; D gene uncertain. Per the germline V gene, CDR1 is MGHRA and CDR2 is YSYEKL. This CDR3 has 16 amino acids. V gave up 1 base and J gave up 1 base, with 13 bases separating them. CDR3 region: CASSQGPAQTQETQYF. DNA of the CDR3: TGCGCCAGCAGCCAAGGTCCAGCGCAAACCCAAGAGACCCAGTACTTC.

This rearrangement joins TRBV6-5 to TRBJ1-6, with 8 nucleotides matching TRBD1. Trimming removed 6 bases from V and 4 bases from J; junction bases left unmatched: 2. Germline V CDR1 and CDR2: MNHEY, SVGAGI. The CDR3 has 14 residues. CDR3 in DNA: TGTGCCAGCAGGCGGACAGGGTATAATTCACCCCTCCACTTT. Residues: CASRRTGYNSPLHF.

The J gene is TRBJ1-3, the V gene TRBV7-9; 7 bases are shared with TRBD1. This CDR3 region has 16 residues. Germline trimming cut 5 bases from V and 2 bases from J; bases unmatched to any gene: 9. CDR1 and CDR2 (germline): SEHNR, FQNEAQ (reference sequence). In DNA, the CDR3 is TGTGCCAGCAGCCCAAAGGACAGGCTAGCTGGAAACACCATATATTTT. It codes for CASSPKDRLAGNTIYF.

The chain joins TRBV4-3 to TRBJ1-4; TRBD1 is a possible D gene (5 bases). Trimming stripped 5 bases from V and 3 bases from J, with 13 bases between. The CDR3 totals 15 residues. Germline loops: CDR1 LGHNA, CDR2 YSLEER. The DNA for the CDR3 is TGCGCCAGCAGCGCCCTGGGGGGGGCTAATGAAAAACTGTTTTTT. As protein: CASSALGGANEKLFF.

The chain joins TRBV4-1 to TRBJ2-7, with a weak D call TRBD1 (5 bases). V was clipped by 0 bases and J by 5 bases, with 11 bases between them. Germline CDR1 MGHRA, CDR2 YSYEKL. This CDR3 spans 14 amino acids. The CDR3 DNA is TGCGCCAGCAGCCAAGATACCAGGGTAAACGAGCAGTACTTC. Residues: CASSQDTRVNEQYF.

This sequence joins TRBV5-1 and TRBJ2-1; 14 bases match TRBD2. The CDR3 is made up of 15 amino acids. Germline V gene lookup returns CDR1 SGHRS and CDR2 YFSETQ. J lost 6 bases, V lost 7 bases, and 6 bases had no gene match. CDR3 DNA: TGCGCCAGCGGAGGGGGACTAGCGGGAGTCAATGAGCAGTTCTTC. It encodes CASGGGLAGVNEQFF. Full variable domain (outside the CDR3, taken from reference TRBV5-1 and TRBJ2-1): KAGVTQTPRYLIKTRGQQVTLSCSPISGHRSVSWYQQTPGQGLQFLFEYFSETQRNKGNFPGRFSGRQFSNSRSEMNVSTLELGDSALYLCASGGGLAGVNEQFFGPGTRLTVL.

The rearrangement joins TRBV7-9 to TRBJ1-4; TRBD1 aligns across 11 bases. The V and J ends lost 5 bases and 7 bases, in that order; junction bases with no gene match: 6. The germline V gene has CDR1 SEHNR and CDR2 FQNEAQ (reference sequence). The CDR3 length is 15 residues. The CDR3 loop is CASSQMGTGGEKLFF. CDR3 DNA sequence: TGTGCCAGCAGCCAAATGGGGACAGGGGGTGAAAAACTGTTTTTT.

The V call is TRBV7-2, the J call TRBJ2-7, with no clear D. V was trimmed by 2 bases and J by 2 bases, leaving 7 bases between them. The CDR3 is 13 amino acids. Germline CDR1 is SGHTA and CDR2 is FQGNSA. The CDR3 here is CASSLFNTYEQYF. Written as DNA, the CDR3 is TGTGCCAGCAGCTTATTTAACACCTACGAGCAGTACTTC. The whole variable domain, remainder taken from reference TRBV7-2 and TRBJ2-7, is GAGVSQSPSNKVTEKGKDVELRCDPISGHTALYWYRQSLGQGLEFLIYFQGNSAPDKSGLPSDRFSAERTGGSVSTLTIQRTQQEDSAVYLCASSLFNTYEQYFGPGTRLTVT.

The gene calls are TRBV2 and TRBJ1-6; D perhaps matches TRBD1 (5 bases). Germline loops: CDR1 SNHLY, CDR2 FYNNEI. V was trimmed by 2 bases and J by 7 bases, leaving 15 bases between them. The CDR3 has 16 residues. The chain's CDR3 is CASSERGVNSNSPLHF. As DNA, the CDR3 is TGTGCCAGCAGTGAAAGGGGCGTCAACTCGAATTCACCCCTCCACTTT.

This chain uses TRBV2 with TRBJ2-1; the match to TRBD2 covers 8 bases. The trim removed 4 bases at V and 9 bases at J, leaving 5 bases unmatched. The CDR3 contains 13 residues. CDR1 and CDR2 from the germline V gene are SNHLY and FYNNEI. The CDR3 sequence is CASSGGLGLEQFF. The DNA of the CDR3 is TGTGCCAGCAGTGGGGGACTAGGGCTTGAGCAGTTCTTC. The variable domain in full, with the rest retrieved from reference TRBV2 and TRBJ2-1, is EPEVTQTPSHQVTQMGQEVILRCVPISNHLYFYWYRQILGQKVEFLVSFYNNEISEKSEIFDDQFSVERPDGSNFTLKIRSTKLEDSAMYFCASSGGLGLEQFFGPGTRLTVL.

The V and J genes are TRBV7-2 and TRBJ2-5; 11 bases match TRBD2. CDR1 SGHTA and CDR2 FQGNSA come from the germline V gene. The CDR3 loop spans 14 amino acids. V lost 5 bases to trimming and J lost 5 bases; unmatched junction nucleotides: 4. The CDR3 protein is CASSATSGGETQYF. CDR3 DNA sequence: TGTGCCAGCAGCGCAACTAGCGGGGGCGAGACCCAGTACTTC.

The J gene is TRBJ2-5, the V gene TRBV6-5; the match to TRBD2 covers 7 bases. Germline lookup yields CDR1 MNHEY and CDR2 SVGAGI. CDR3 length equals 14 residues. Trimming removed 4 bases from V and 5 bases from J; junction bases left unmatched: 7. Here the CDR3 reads CASSSPGEGETQYF. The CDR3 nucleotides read TGTGCCAGCAGTTCCCCCGGGGAGGGGGAGACCCAGTACTTC.

The CDR3 sequence: CASSESRRNIQYF. The DNA for the CDR3 is TGTGCCAGCAGTGAGTCGAGGAGGAACATTCAGTACTTC. This chain connects TRBV25-1 to TRBJ2-4; possible D gene TRBD2, 5 bases. The CDR3 is 13 amino acids. The V end lost 3 bases, the J end lost 7 bases, and 10 bases lay between the germline ends. The V gene's germline CDR1 is MGHDK and CDR2 SYGVNS.

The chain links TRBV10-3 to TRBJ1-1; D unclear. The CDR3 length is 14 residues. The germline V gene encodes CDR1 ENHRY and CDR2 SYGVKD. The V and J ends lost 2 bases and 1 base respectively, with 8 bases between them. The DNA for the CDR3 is TGTGCCATCAGTGAGCTTTTAGAGAACACTGAAGCTTTCTTT. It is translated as CAISELLENTEAFF.

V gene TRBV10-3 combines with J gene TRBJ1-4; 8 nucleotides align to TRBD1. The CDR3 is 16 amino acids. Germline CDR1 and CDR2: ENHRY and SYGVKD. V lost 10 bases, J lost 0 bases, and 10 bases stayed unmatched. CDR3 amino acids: CASTTGDPATNEKLFF. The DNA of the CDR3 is TGTGCCAGTACGACAGGGGACCCTGCAACTAATGAAAAACTGTTTTTT.